This is a list of T cell receptor beta chains from one sample in a study of blood T cell repertoires in COVID-19. Generated by immunoSEQ multiplex PCR, the TCRdb table keeps only in-frame clones and is missing some. The top ten hold roughly 4.6% of the sample, which has roughly 100,000 clones, approximately 91% seen once. Sample: peripheral blood. The receptors come from a human donor in a cohort sampled during active COVID-19. Both conserved end residues are part of each CDR3. Fields, in order: D gene, V gene, clone size, J gene, CDR3 DNA, CDR3 protein. The D gene is left open where the match is weak. Clone size appears in some rows only: once, few, many, or a class for an expanded clone.

d_call: NA
v_call: TRBV7-3
clone_size: NA
j_call: TRBJ2-1
cdr3_nt: TGTGCCAGCAGCCCCGGAAGGCCAGGGCTCAATGAGCAGTTCTTC
cdr3_aa: CASSPGRPGLNEQFF

d_call: NA
v_call: TRBV6-5
clone_size: once
j_call: TRBJ2-5
cdr3_nt: TGTGCCAGCAGCTCCGGGACACAACAAGAGACCCAGTACTTC
cdr3_aa: CASSSGTQQETQYF

d_call: TRBD2
v_call: TRBV5-4
clone_size: few
j_call: TRBJ2-1
cdr3_nt: TGTGCCAGCAGCTTGGATGCGGGGGTCTCCTACAATGAGCAGTTCTTC
cdr3_aa: CASSLDAGVSYNEQFF

d_call: TRBD1
v_call: TRBV7-2
clone_size: NA
j_call: TRBJ1-5
cdr3_nt: TGTGCCAGCAGCGTCCTTAGGGGACAGGTCCCCCAGCATTTT
cdr3_aa: CASSVLRGQVPQHF

d_call: TRBD1
v_call: TRBV28
clone_size: NA
j_call: TRBJ1-5
cdr3_nt: TGTGCCAGCAGTTCAACAGGGGTATGGGCCCAGCCCCAGCATTTT
cdr3_aa: CASSSTGVWAQPQHF

d_call: NA
v_call: TRBV21-1
clone_size: NA
j_call: TRBJ2-4
cdr3_nt: TGTGCCAGCAGCAAAACCGGGACAGGGGGCGAAGAGGCGAGGTCGGCCAAAAACATTCAGTACTTC
cdr3_aa: CASSKTGTGGEEARSAKNIQYF

d_call: TRBD2
v_call: TRBV5-5
clone_size: NA
j_call: TRBJ2-5
cdr3_nt: TGTGCCAGCAGCTCCTGGACTAGCGGGCAAGAGACCCAGTACTTC
cdr3_aa: CASSSWTSGQETQYF

d_call: NA
v_call: TRBV11-3
clone_size: NA
j_call: TRBJ2-7
cdr3_nt: TGTGCCAGCAGCGAAGGCGGGGTGAGCTCCCTTACCGAGCAGTACTTC
cdr3_aa: CASSEGGVSSLTEQYF

d_call: NA
v_call: TRBV3-1/TRBV3-2
clone_size: NA
j_call: TRBJ2-7
cdr3_nt: TGTGCCAGCAGCTCACATACAGGGTACGAGCAGTACTTC
cdr3_aa: CASSSHTGYEQYF

d_call: NA
v_call: TRBV11-3
clone_size: NA
j_call: TRBJ2-3
cdr3_nt: TGTGCCAGCAGCCCGAGGGATGGGAACACAGATACGCAGTATTTT
cdr3_aa: CASSPRDGNTDTQYF

d_call: NA
v_call: TRBV7-2
clone_size: NA
j_call: TRBJ2-3
cdr3_nt: TGTGCCAGCAGCTTAGACCTCAGGTGGGATACGCAGTATTTT
cdr3_aa: CASSLDLRWDTQYF

d_call: TRBD1
v_call: TRBV12-3/TRBV12-4
clone_size: NA
j_call: TRBJ2-7
cdr3_nt: TGTGCCAGCAGTTTGACAGGGACCTACGAGCAGTACTTC
cdr3_aa: CASSLTGTYEQYF

d_call: NA
v_call: TRBV4-1
clone_size: NA
j_call: TRBJ2-1
cdr3_nt: TGCGCCAGCAGCCATGGCTCCAATGAGCAGTTCTTC
cdr3_aa: CASSHGSNEQFF

d_call: NA
v_call: TRBV5-1
clone_size: NA
j_call: TRBJ2-7
cdr3_nt: TGCGCCAGCAGCTTGGCCCCGGGAGCAGACTACGAGCAGTACTTC
cdr3_aa: CASSLAPGADYEQYF

d_call: NA
v_call: TRBV19
clone_size: NA
j_call: TRBJ1-5
cdr3_nt: TGTGCCAGTAGTATTGTCATCAGGGGTAATCAGCCCCAGCATTTT
cdr3_aa: CASSIVIRGNQPQHF

d_call: TRBD1
v_call: TRBV30
clone_size: NA
j_call: TRBJ2-1
cdr3_nt: TGTGCCTGGATCCCTGGGACAGTCGGGGATGAGCAGTTCTTC
cdr3_aa: CAWIPGTVGDEQFF

d_call: NA
v_call: TRBV11-3
clone_size: NA
j_call: TRBJ1-1
cdr3_nt: TGTGCCAGCAGATCCCCGCGGGGGGCGAACACTGAAGCTTTCTTT
cdr3_aa: CASRSPRGANTEAFF

d_call: NA
v_call: TRBV7-9
clone_size: NA
j_call: TRBJ1-1
cdr3_nt: TGTGCCAGCAGCCCGGTGGGGGGTGACACTGAAGCTTTCTTT
cdr3_aa: CASSPVGGDTEAFF

d_call: NA
v_call: TRBV6-5
clone_size: NA
j_call: TRBJ2-5
cdr3_nt: TGTGCCAGCAGTTACTACGGGACTCGGGGGACCCAGTACTTC
cdr3_aa: CASSYYGTRGTQYF

d_call: TRBD1
v_call: TRBV7-3
clone_size: NA
j_call: TRBJ2-6
cdr3_nt: TGTGCCAGCAGCCCGTCAGGGGGCGCTGGGGCCAACGTCCTGACTTTC
cdr3_aa: CASSPSGGAGANVLTF

d_call: NA
v_call: TRBV28
clone_size: NA
j_call: TRBJ1-5
cdr3_nt: TGTGCCAGCAGCTCCCTTCAGGGCGGAAATCAGCCCCAGCATTTT
cdr3_aa: CASSSLQGGNQPQHF

d_call: NA
v_call: TRBV28
clone_size: NA
j_call: TRBJ2-1
cdr3_nt: TGTGCCACCCTCCGGGAGAGGCTCTACAATGAGCAGTTCTTC
cdr3_aa: CATLRERLYNEQFF

d_call: TRBD1
v_call: TRBV5-5
clone_size: NA
j_call: TRBJ1-2
cdr3_nt: TGTGCCAGCAGCCCGGACAGGAACTATGGCTACACCTTC
cdr3_aa: CASSPDRNYGYTF

d_call: NA
v_call: TRBV7-2
clone_size: NA
j_call: TRBJ1-2
cdr3_nt: TGTGCCAGCAGCTTAAGAGCGTCACAAGCTAACTATGGCTACACCTTC
cdr3_aa: CASSLRASQANYGYTF

d_call: NA
v_call: TRBV9
clone_size: NA
j_call: TRBJ1-1
cdr3_nt: TGTGCCAGCAGCGTAGGTTCAGGATCGAACACTGAAGCTTTCTTT
cdr3_aa: CASSVGSGSNTEAFF

d_call: NA
v_call: TRBV6-1
clone_size: NA
j_call: TRBJ1-1
cdr3_nt: TGTGCCAGCAGTGACAGATACATGAACACTGAAGCTTTCTTT
cdr3_aa: CASSDRYMNTEAFF

d_call: NA
v_call: TRBV15
clone_size: NA
j_call: TRBJ1-2
cdr3_nt: TGTGCCACCAGCTTAGAGGGGGCTAACTATGGCTACACCTTC
cdr3_aa: CATSLEGANYGYTF

d_call: NA
v_call: TRBV7-9
clone_size: NA
j_call: TRBJ1-4
cdr3_nt: TGTGCCAGCAGCTTAGCGCACCGGGGGGAAAAACTGTTTTTT
cdr3_aa: CASSLAHRGEKLFF

d_call: NA
v_call: TRBV28
clone_size: NA
j_call: TRBJ2-1
cdr3_nt: TGTGCCAGCAGTTTATTTGCGGGGAGATCCTACAATGAGCAGTTCTTC
cdr3_aa: CASSLFAGRSYNEQFF

d_call: TRBD1
v_call: TRBV14
clone_size: NA
j_call: TRBJ2-1
cdr3_nt: TGTGCCAGCAGCTTCGCCGGGACAGGGATGTACAATGAGCAGTTCTTC
cdr3_aa: CASSFAGTGMYNEQFF

d_call: NA
v_call: TRBV6-5
clone_size: NA
j_call: TRBJ2-3
cdr3_nt: TGTGCCAGCAGTTATACGGTCCCGGGGGATACGCAGTATTTT
cdr3_aa: CASSYTVPGDTQYF

d_call: NA
v_call: TRBV5-1
clone_size: NA
j_call: TRBJ1-1
cdr3_nt: TGCGCCAGCAGCATAGGACAGCTAAACACTGAAGCTTTCTTT
cdr3_aa: CASSIGQLNTEAFF

d_call: TRBD1
v_call: TRBV24-1
clone_size: NA
j_call: TRBJ2-3
cdr3_nt: TGTGCCACCGGACAGGGGGAAGGTACGCAGTATTTT
cdr3_aa: CATGQGEGTQYF

d_call: NA
v_call: TRBV7-8
clone_size: few
j_call: TRBJ2-7
cdr3_nt: TGTGCCAGCAGCTCCTCCCTCGAGCAGTACTTC
cdr3_aa: CASSSSLEQYF

d_call: NA
v_call: TRBV6-1
clone_size: NA
j_call: TRBJ1-5
cdr3_nt: TGTGCCAGCAGTGAGGGGGCGGTTCAGCCCCAGCATTTT
cdr3_aa: CASSEGAVQPQHF

d_call: NA
v_call: TRBV2
clone_size: NA
j_call: TRBJ1-3
cdr3_nt: TGTGCCAGCATCGGACAGAGACTATCTGGAAACACCATATATTTT
cdr3_aa: CASIGQRLSGNTIYF

d_call: TRBD2
v_call: TRBV11-2
clone_size: NA
j_call: TRBJ2-1
cdr3_nt: TGTGCCAGCAGCTTAGTCTGGACTAGCGACAATGAGCAGTTCTTC
cdr3_aa: CASSLVWTSDNEQFF

d_call: TRBD2
v_call: TRBV2
clone_size: NA
j_call: TRBJ2-5
cdr3_nt: TGTGCCAGCCGGCTCGGTGCGGGAGGGGTTCAGACCCAGTACTTC
cdr3_aa: CASRLGAGGVQTQYF

d_call: TRBD2
v_call: TRBV23-1
clone_size: many
j_call: TRBJ2-1
cdr3_nt: TGCGCCAGCAGTCAATGGGTCGGGACTAGCAGATCTTACAATGAGCAGTTCTTC
cdr3_aa: CASSQWVGTSRSYNEQFF

d_call: NA
v_call: TRBV5-8
clone_size: NA
j_call: TRBJ1-2
cdr3_nt: TGTGCCAGCAGGCGGGTTGAAGGCTACACCTTC
cdr3_aa: CASRRVEGYTF

d_call: TRBD2
v_call: TRBV7-3
clone_size: NA
j_call: TRBJ2-1
cdr3_nt: TGTGCCAGCAGCCCCGGACTAGCGGGGTGGGGTGAGCAGTTCTTC
cdr3_aa: CASSPGLAGWGEQFF

d_call: NA
v_call: TRBV7-9
clone_size: NA
j_call: TRBJ1-1
cdr3_nt: TGTGCCAGCGGCCCCGACCGGAGTGGGACTGAAGCTTTCTTT
cdr3_aa: CASGPDRSGTEAFF

d_call: NA
v_call: TRBV4-2
clone_size: few
j_call: TRBJ2-1
cdr3_nt: TGTGCCAGCAGCCAAGATAGCGGCTCCTACAATGAGCAGTTCTTC
cdr3_aa: CASSQDSGSYNEQFF

d_call: NA
v_call: TRBV5-6
clone_size: NA
j_call: TRBJ1-5
cdr3_nt: TGTGCCAGCAGCCTACAGGGAACCCAGCCCCAGCATTTT
cdr3_aa: CASSLQGTQPQHF

d_call: NA
v_call: TRBV15
clone_size: NA
j_call: TRBJ1-1
cdr3_nt: TGTGCCACCAGCTCACCTGAAGCAACTGAAGCTTTCTTT
cdr3_aa: CATSSPEATEAFF

d_call: NA
v_call: TRBV19
clone_size: NA
j_call: TRBJ1-5
cdr3_nt: TGTGCCAGTAGTGCCGACAGGAATCAGCCCCAGCATTTT
cdr3_aa: CASSADRNQPQHF

d_call: NA
v_call: TRBV4-2
clone_size: NA
j_call: TRBJ1-2
cdr3_nt: TGTGCCAGCAGCCAAGAATTTAGAACGGGCTATGGCTACACCTTC
cdr3_aa: CASSQEFRTGYGYTF

d_call: NA
v_call: TRBV6-6
clone_size: NA
j_call: TRBJ1-3
cdr3_nt: TGTGCCAGCAGCCCAGGGTTTTACTCTGGAAACACCATATATTTT
cdr3_aa: CASSPGFYSGNTIYF

d_call: NA
v_call: TRBV29-1
clone_size: NA
j_call: TRBJ2-2
cdr3_nt: TGCAGCGTTGGGACACAGAACACCGGGGAGCTGTTTTTT
cdr3_aa: CSVGTQNTGELFF

d_call: NA
v_call: TRBV11-2
clone_size: NA
j_call: TRBJ2-1
cdr3_nt: TGTGCCAGCAGCTTAGATCTGAACGGCAATGAGCAGTTCTTC
cdr3_aa: CASSLDLNGNEQFF

d_call: TRBD1
v_call: TRBV28
clone_size: NA
j_call: TRBJ1-5
cdr3_nt: TGTGCCAGCAGTTCCGGACAGGGCATGAATCAGCCCCAGCATTTT
cdr3_aa: CASSSGQGMNQPQHF

d_call: NA
v_call: TRBV12-2
clone_size: NA
j_call: TRBJ2-1
cdr3_nt: TGTGCAAGTCGCTTAGACGGAGTTGAAAATGAGCAGTTCTTC
cdr3_aa: CASRLDGVENEQFF

d_call: TRBD1
v_call: TRBV6-5
clone_size: NA
j_call: TRBJ1-2
cdr3_nt: TGTGCCAGCAGTCTTGGACAGGGTAAGGACTATGGCTACACCTTC
cdr3_aa: CASSLGQGKDYGYTF

d_call: TRBD2
v_call: TRBV5-1
clone_size: NA
j_call: TRBJ2-5
cdr3_nt: TGCGCCAGCAGGCTAGCGGGGGGACTTCAACAAGAGACCCAGTACTTC
cdr3_aa: CASRLAGGLQQETQYF

d_call: NA
v_call: TRBV11-2
clone_size: NA
j_call: TRBJ2-2
cdr3_nt: TGTGCCAGCAGCTCAGACCCCCTAGATCCCGCGAACACCGGGGAGCTGTTTTTT
cdr3_aa: CASSSDPLDPANTGELFF

d_call: TRBD1
v_call: TRBV6-6
clone_size: NA
j_call: TRBJ1-1
cdr3_nt: TGTGCCAGCAGTACAGGGGGCTGGGCTGAAGCTTTCTTT
cdr3_aa: CASSTGGWAEAFF

d_call: TRBD2
v_call: TRBV19
clone_size: NA
j_call: TRBJ2-1
cdr3_nt: TGTGCCAGTAGTTTTCGACTAGCGGGGGGGCCGCGTCCCAATGAGCAGTTCTTC
cdr3_aa: CASSFRLAGGPRPNEQFF

d_call: NA
v_call: TRBV5-6
clone_size: NA
j_call: TRBJ1-2
cdr3_nt: TGTGCCAGCAGCTTAACAGAAAACTATGGCTACACCTTC
cdr3_aa: CASSLTENYGYTF

d_call: TRBD1
v_call: TRBV2
clone_size: NA
j_call: TRBJ1-1
cdr3_nt: TGTGCCAGCAGTGAAGGGAGGGGGCCTGGTGGAACTGAAGCTTTCTTT
cdr3_aa: CASSEGRGPGGTEAFF

d_call: NA
v_call: TRBV5-1
clone_size: once
j_call: TRBJ2-6
cdr3_nt: TGCGCCAGCAGCTTGGAACAGTACTCTGGGGCCAACGTCCTGACTTTC
cdr3_aa: CASSLEQYSGANVLTF